A single sample gave rise to the 13 T cell receptor beta chains below, sequenced in a study of glioma-infiltrating T cells (dated by TCRdb to 2015 to 2016). TCRdb names Illumina MiSeq as the instrument used. The iRepertoire nested amplicon-rescue multiplex PCR (arm-PCR) platform was used to amplify TCR alpha and beta CDR3 regions from RNA. TCRdb's own reprocessing of the public reads used fastp at Q25 and MiXCR and kept productive beta chains. Entries that share a CDR3 protein sequence are merged under the most common genes and DNA. The sample profile shows tens of thousands of distinct CDR3 sequences; roughly 39% of them were found once. Approximately 38% of the sample comes from the top ten. The sequencing input was glioma tissue, nonneoplastic brain tissue, or PBMCs (not recorded which). The receptors derive from a human donor with low-grade glioma or glioblastoma, undergoing nonglioma brain surgery, or in good health (not recorded which).

The table lists this clonotype with many counts. The chain recombines TRBV14 with TRBJ2-3, with D possibly TRBD2 on 6 matching bases. V dropped 5 bases and J dropped 0 bases, with 21 bases sitting between them. Germline CDR1 SGHDN, CDR2 FVKESK. The CDR3 runs to 18 residues. The CDR3 coding sequence is TGTGCCAGCAGCAGAACCCGACTAGTCGACCCTAGCACAGATACGCAGTATTTT. Protein product: CASSRTRLVDPSTDTQYF.

This clonotype was detected ten times or more. V gene TRBV7-3 combines with J gene TRBJ2-3, with 12 bases lining up with TRBD2. J was trimmed by 0 bases and V by 5 bases; bases with no gene match: 9. CDR3 length: 18 residues. The germline V gene encodes CDR1 SGHTA and CDR2 FQGTGA. The CDR3 DNA reads TGTGCCAGCAGCACCCGGACTAGCGGGGACTTTAGCACAGATACGCAGTATTTT. Translation: CASSTRTSGDFSTDTQYF.

Of note for this clonotype: A single base separates this from a much larger clone, so it may be a read error. No DNA is shown, since the ends of the CDR3 on it are uncertain; the CDR3 is the one TCRdb lists. The chain recombines TRBV7-3 with TRBJ2-2; the table's TRBD1 call for D was not verified on the DNA. The CDR3 numbers 15 amino acids, ends counted. Germline V gene data show CDR1 as SGHTA and CDR2 as FQGTGA. The CDR3 loop is CASSFGQGAAGEPFF.

This clonotype was detected only a few times. This sequence joins TRBV5-5 and TRBJ1-1; D is ambiguous. Germline V gene data show CDR1 as SGHKS and CDR2 as YYEKEE (reference sequence). V dropped 4 bases and J dropped 6 bases, with 10 bases sitting between them. This CDR3 has 12 amino acids. The CDR3 loop reads CASSPEVPEAFF. The CDR3 coding sequence is TGTGCCAGCAGCCCAGAGGTGCCTGAAGCTTTCTTT.

V gene TRBV7-2 combines with J gene TRBJ2-1, with 13 bases matching TRBD2. Germline V gene data show CDR1 as SGHTA and CDR2 as FQGNSA. CDR3 size: 16 residues. J lost 8 bases, V lost 5 bases, and 9 bases had no gene match. The CDR3 is CASSRTSGSSGYEQFF. The CDR3, as DNA: TGTGCCAGCAGCCGGACTAGCGGGAGTAGCGGCTATGAGCAGTTCTTC.

This clonotype has a count of ten or more. This rearrangement joins TRBV11-1 to TRBJ2-7; D unclear. The CDR3 length is 15 residues. V gave up 3 bases and J gave up 3 bases, with 15 bases separating them. Germline CDR1 reads SGHAT; CDR2 reads FQDESV (reference sequence). The CDR3, as DNA: TGTGCCAGCAGCTTTCACGTAGGAACAGACTACGAGCAGTACTTC. Its protein product is CASSFHVGTDYEQYF.

The sample holds many counts of this clonotype. The chain carries TRBV7-2 and TRBJ1-2, with TRBD1 as a possible D gene (6 bases). The length of the CDR3 is 13 residues. Germline V gene lookup returns CDR1 SGHTA and CDR2 FQGNSA. V was pared by 4 bases and J by 7 bases, with 13 bases between. The CDR3 DNA is TGTGCCAGCAGCTCGGCAGGACAGTTTGGCTACACCTTC. Translated, it gives CASSSAGQFGYTF.

The gene calls are TRBV6-5 and TRBJ2-7, with D perhaps TRBD1 (6 bases). CDR1 is MNHEY, CDR2 SVGAGI, per germline. V lost 6 bases to trimming and J lost 2 bases, with 14 bases between them. The CDR3 loop spans 14 amino acids. CDR3 bases: TGTGCCAGCAGGGCAGGACAGTCGCCCTACGAGCAGTACTTC. Encoded protein: CASRAGQSPYEQYF.

Concerning this clonotype: One junction end disagrees with the germline gene, perhaps due to a read error. The gene calls are TRBV28 and TRBJ1-6; 7 bases agree with TRBD1. This CDR3 region has 16 residues. Germline CDR1 MDHEN, CDR2 SYDVKM. The CDR3 DNA sequence: TGTGCCAACAGTTTCCGACAGGGCTATAGCAATCAGCCCCTCCACTTT. Protein sequence: CANSFRQGYSNQPLHF.

This clonotype was seen just once. The conserved closing phenylalanine or tryptophan is absent in this CDR3, likely reflecting a read error. The chain links TRBV28 to TRBJ1-5, with 7 positions matching TRBD1. The assigned J gene may be wrong: the sequence end matches TRBJ2-3 better. This CDR3 has 15 amino acids. Germline lookup yields CDR1 MDHEN and CDR2 SYDVKM. DNA for the CDR3: TGTGCCAGCACCCGGGACAGACATAGCAATCAGCCCCAGTATCTT. This translates into CASTRDRHSNQPQYL.

This clonotype is a singleton in its sample. This may come from a read error, since a much larger clone is one base off. V is TRBV2 and J is TRBJ2-2; D is uncertain. The CDR3 length is 12 residues. Germline lookup yields CDR1 SNHLY and CDR2 FYNNEI. V was pared by 6 bases and J by 5 bases, with 7 bases between. Here the CDR3 reads CASRTSTGELFF. CDR3 nucleotide sequence: TGTGCCAGCAGGACCTCGACCGGGGAGCTGTTTTTT.

This clonotype was observed at least ten times. The chain links TRBV10-3 to TRBJ1-2, with 7 positions matching TRBD1. The V gene's germline CDR1 is ENHRY and CDR2 SYGVKD. Trimming at V came to 4 bases and at J to 9 bases, leaving 14 bases not matched to a gene. This CDR3 has 15 residues. This chain's CDR3 is CAISVSGTVVRSYTF. In DNA form, the CDR3 reads TGTGCCATCAGTGTGTCCGGGACAGTAGTGAGAAGCTACACCTTC.

This clonotype was seen repeatedly, ten times or more. V usage is TRBV19 and J usage is TRBJ1-5; 7 bases match TRBD1. Germline V gene sequence: CDR1 LNHDA, CDR2 SQIVND (reference sequence). V dropped 7 bases and J dropped 2; count of bases not matched to a gene: 8. There are 15 residues in the CDR3. CDR3 DNA sequence: TGTGCCAGTACCACACGGACAGGCCGCAATCAGCCCCAGCATTTT. Protein sequence: CASTTRTGRNQPQHF. Based on the CDR3 plus reference TRBV19 and TRBJ1-5, the full variable domain is DGGITQSPKYLFRKEGQNVTLSCEQNLNHDAMYWYRQDPGQGLRLIYYSQIVNDFQKGDIAEGYSVSREKKESFPLTVTSAQKNPTAFYLCASTTRTGRNQPQHFGDGTRLSIL.